The 17 T cell receptor beta chains below were found in one sample sequenced in a study of T cells in narcolepsy. Here immunoSEQ multiplex PCR was the method, and the copy in TCRdb shows in-frame clones only, minus some. This repertoire shows tens of thousands of clones, 70% to 85% found once; its top ten account for roughly 0.76%. Sequenced sample: CD45RA- memory CD4+ T cells from PBMCs. These receptors were collected from a human donor with narcolepsy.

The genes are TRBV18 and TRBJ2-2, with D tentatively TRBD1 (6 bases). Per the germline V gene, CDR1 is KGHSH and CDR2 is LQKENI. The V end was cut by 1 base, the J end by 6 bases, with 6 bases between. This CDR3 is 13 amino acids long. The CDR3, as DNA: TGTGCCAGCTCACCACAGGGGGCCGGGGAGCTGTTTTTT. Its protein is CASSPQGAGELFF.

This chain uses TRBV5-1 with TRBJ2-5; TRBD2 aligns across 8 bases. From germline, CDR1 is SGHRS and CDR2 YFSETQ. This CDR3 is 12 amino acids long. V shed 7 bases, J shed 3 bases, and the junction held 2 bases outside the gene matches. For the CDR3, the DNA is TGCGCCAGCCGAGCGGGGGAAGAGACCCAGTACTTC. Protein sequence: CASRAGEETQYF.

The chain employs TRBV27 and TRBJ2-2, with D possibly being TRBD1 (6 bases). There are 15 residues in the CDR3. Per the germline V gene, CDR1 is MNHEY and CDR2 is SMNVEV (reference sequence). Trimming took off 3 bases at V and 0 bases at J, with 8 bases between the two ends. In nucleotides, the CDR3 is TGTGCCAGCAGTTTCGGGACAACGAACACCGGGGAGCTGTTTTTT. This codes for CASSFGTTNTGELFF.

J is TRBJ1-2 and V is TRBV14, with no clear D. Trimming cost V 2 bases and J 0 bases, with 16 bases left between them. The CDR3 has 17 amino acids. The germline gives CDR1 SGHDN, CDR2 FVKESK. Here the CDR3 DNA reads TGTGCCAGCAGCCAAAAGAATAGGCAGGCGTCTAACTATGGCTACACCTTC. Protein sequence: CASSQKNRQASNYGYTF.

The chain joins TRBV28 to TRBJ2-6; 7 bases map to TRBD1. In germline, CDR1 is MDHEN, CDR2 SYDVKM. With 5 bases clipped from V and 2 bases from J, the junction kept 3 bases outside the gene matches. The CDR3 contains 15 residues. CDR3 DNA: TGTGCCAGCAGTCCTACAGGGGCTGGGGCCAACGTCCTGACTTTC. The encoded protein is CASSPTGAGANVLTF. The variable domain in full, with the rest retrieved from reference TRBV28 and TRBJ2-6, is DVKVTQSSRYLVKRTGEKVFLECVQDMDHENMFWYRQDPGLGLRLIYFSYDVKMKEKGDIPEGYSVSREKKERFSLILESASTNQTSMYLCASSPTGAGANVLTFGAGSRLTVL.

This rearrangement joins TRBV6-5 to TRBJ2-3, with 8 bases lining up with TRBD2. The CDR3 contains 13 residues. Trimming at V came to 6 bases and at J to 7 bases, leaving 6 bases not matched to a gene. Germline V gene data show CDR1 as MNHEY and CDR2 as SVGAGI. The CDR3 protein is CASRPGGAYTQYF. The CDR3 region has the DNA TGTGCCAGCAGGCCGGGGGGGGCATATACGCAGTATTTT.

The chain couples TRBV7-6 to TRBJ2-7; 7 bases map to TRBD1. The V segment lost 4 bases and the J segment 8 bases; nucleotides outside the gene matches: 14. Germline-derived CDR1 and CDR2 are SGHVS and FNYEAQ. The CDR3 extends over 15 amino acids. The DNA for the CDR3 is TGTGCCAGCAGCTATAAACCCCGGGACAGCAGACAGCAGTACTTC. Residues: CASSYKPRDSRQQYF.

The genes are TRBV7-6 and TRBJ2-2, with a tentative D call TRBD1 (7 bases). CDR1 and CDR2 from the germline V gene are SGHVS and FNYEAQ. The CDR3 consists of 15 residues. Deletions cut 4 bases from V and 2 bases from J, with 11 bases between. The CDR3: CASSSQGGNTGELFF. The CDR3 nucleotides read TGTGCCAGCAGCTCCCAGGGGGGCAACACCGGGGAGCTGTTTTTT.

This clone came up once. The gene calls are TRBV6-1 and TRBJ1-2; D gene unclear. V gave up 5 bases and J gave up 10 bases, with 14 bases separating them. The CDR3 totals 12 residues. CDR1 is MNHNS and CDR2 is SASEGT in the germline V gene. The CDR3, as DNA: TGTGCCAGCAGTATCGACGGACGCGTCTACACCTTC. Amino acid sequence: CASSIDGRVYTF.

This chain joins TRBV2 and TRBJ1-1, with D unclear. Germline-derived CDR1 and CDR2 are SNHLY and FYNNEI. The CDR3 is 17 residues long. Trimming removed 4 bases at V and 0 bases at J, with 18 bases between. CDR3 region: CASSGNLGSNMNTEAFF. CDR3 in DNA: TGTGCCAGCAGTGGGAACCTTGGAAGCAATATGAACACTGAAGCTTTCTTT.

The gene calls are TRBV12-5 and TRBJ2-3; perhaps TRBD2 as D (7 bases). Germline V gives CDR1 LGHNT, CDR2 FRNRAP. The CDR3 is made up of 17 amino acids. V gave up 4 bases and J gave up 2 bases, with 19 bases separating them. The CDR3 sequence: CASGSGGRGWTTDTQYF. For the CDR3, the DNA is TGTGCTAGTGGTTCCGGGGGGCGGGGCTGGACCACAGATACGCAGTATTTT. The full variable domain, with the rest looked up from reference TRBV12-5 and TRBJ2-3, is DARVTQTPRHKVTEMGQEVTMRCQPILGHNTVFWYRQTMMQGLELLAYFRNRAPLDDSGMPKDRFSAEMPDATLATLKIQPSEPRDSAVYFCASGSGGRGWTTDTQYFGPGTRLTVL.

About this clone: A read error may produce the germline difference seen at one junction end. The V gene is TRBV9, the J gene TRBJ2-1, with 10 bases fitting TRBD2. The CDR3 runs 15 residues. Per germline, CDR1 SGDLS and CDR2 YYNGEE. In nucleotides, the CDR3 is TGTGCCAGCAGCGCCACTCTAGCGGGGGTGGTTGAGCGGTTCTTC. It specifies CASSATLAGVVERFF.

The rearrangement uses TRBV7-2 and TRBJ1-3, with 7 nucleotides matching TRBD1. Germline CDR1 SGHTA, CDR2 FQGNSA. This CDR3 is built from 16 residues. The V and J ends lost 5 bases and 0 bases, in that order; junction bases with no gene match: 7. The CDR3 here is CASSPRDRISGNTIYF. As DNA, the CDR3 is TGTGCCAGCAGCCCCCGGGACAGAATCTCTGGAAACACCATATATTTT. Full variable domain (rest looked up from reference TRBV7-2 and TRBJ1-3): GAGVSQSPSNKVTEKGKDVELRCDPISGHTALYWYRQSLGQGLEFLIYFQGNSAPDKSGLPSDRFSAERTGGSVSTLTIQRTQQEDSAVYLCASSPRDRISGNTIYFGEGSWLTVV.

This clone was recorded once. CDR3 amino acids: CASSMGTRDTGELFF. The CDR3 DNA reads as TGTGCCAGTAGTATGGGGACTAGGGACACCGGGGAGCTGTTTTTT. The chain carries TRBV19 and TRBJ2-2, with TRBD2 matching over 8 bases. Germline values: CDR1 LNHDA, CDR2 SQIVND (reference sequence). The CDR3 sequence is 15 residues long. J was trimmed by 3 bases and V by 3 bases; bases with no gene match: 3. The whole variable domain, filled in from reference TRBV19 and TRBJ2-2, reads DGGITQSPKYLFRKEGQNVTLSCEQNLNHDAMYWYRQDPGQGLRLIYYSQIVNDFQKGDIAEGYSVSREKKESFPLTVTSAQKNPTAFYLCASSMGTRDTGELFFGEGSRLTVL.

The chain uses TRBV5-1 and TRBJ1-2; D is undetermined. CDR1 and CDR2 (germline): SGHRS, YFSETQ. V lost 2 bases to trimming and J lost 3 bases, with 11 bases between them. The CDR3 contains 14 residues. The CDR3 reads CASSLRRKDYGYTF. Here the CDR3 DNA reads TGCGCCAGCAGCTTAAGGAGGAAAGACTATGGCTACACCTTC.

This chain connects TRBV28 to TRBJ1-2, with D possibly matching TRBD1 (6 bases). The CDR3 spans 12 residues. Trimming removed 6 bases from V and 8 bases from J, with 13 bases in between. CDR1 MDHEN and CDR2 SYDVKM come from the germline V gene. CDR3 in amino acids: CASSREGGGYTF. CDR3 bases: TGTGCCAGCAGCCGTGAGGGGGGGGGCTACACCTTC.

The rearrangement links TRBV7-2 to TRBJ2-7; 11 bases are a match to TRBD2. Germline CDR1 and CDR2: SGHTA and FQGNSA. J gave up 7 bases and V 5 bases, and 10 bases lay outside the gene matches. The CDR3 runs 15 residues. The chain's CDR3 is CASSGLTSGAGEQYF. The CDR3 coding sequence is TGTGCCAGCAGCGGACTGACTAGCGGGGCGGGAGAGCAGTACTTC.